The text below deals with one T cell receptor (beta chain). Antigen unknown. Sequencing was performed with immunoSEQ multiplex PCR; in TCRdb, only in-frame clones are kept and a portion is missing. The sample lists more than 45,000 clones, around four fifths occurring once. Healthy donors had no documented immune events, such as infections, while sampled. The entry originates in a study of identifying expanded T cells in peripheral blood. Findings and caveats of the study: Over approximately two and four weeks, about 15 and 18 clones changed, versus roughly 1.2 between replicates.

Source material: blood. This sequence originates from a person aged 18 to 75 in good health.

Written as DNA, the CDR3 is TGTGCCAGCAGTTACTTGGGGTTTGGGGGTGAAAAACTGTTTTTT. Protein: CASSYLGFGGEKLFF. The J gene is TRBJ1-4, the V gene TRBV6-5, with D perhaps matching TRBD1 (5 bases). V lost 1 base and J lost 7, with 13 bases in between. The CDR3 is made up of 15 amino acids. Germline V gene lookup returns CDR1 MNHEY and CDR2 SVGAGI.